Listed here are 16 T cell receptor beta chains from one sample, sequenced in a study of T cells in Graves' hyperthyroidism and ophthalmopathy. There were TCR beta CDR3 regions amplified from RNA transcripts. First-round RT-PCR of the TCR CDR3 relied on the HTBI primer set. TCRdb fed the multiplex PCR reads into MiXCR, producing one record per CDR3 protein. The sample yields around 250,000 distinct CDR3 sequences, more than 12% seen once. The source material was blood. The origin of the receptors is a middle-aged woman with Graves' hyperthyroidism that later progressed to Graves' ophthalmopathy.

This clonotype was seen once. The chain employs TRBV11-2 and TRBJ1-3; D remains unclear. V was pared by 8 bases and J by 0 bases, with 11 bases between. This CDR3 is built from 14 residues. Germline values: CDR1 SGHAT, CDR2 FQNNGV. The CDR3 DNA sequence: TGTGCCAGCGGTGGGAATCCCTCTGGAAACACCATATATTTT. Encoded protein: CASGGNPSGNTIYF.

The chain couples TRBV7-9 to TRBJ2-1, with D possibly TRBD2 on 6 matching bases. V shed 5 bases and J shed 8 bases, with 22 bases lying between them. The CDR3 contains 16 residues. Germline CDR1 reads SEHNR; CDR2 reads FQNEAQ (reference sequence). CDR3 coding DNA: TGTGCCAGCAGCAAACTTTCGTGGGAGGCCCCTTATGAGCAGTTCTTC. Residues: CASSKLSWEAPYEQFF.

The chain has TRBV20-1 and TRBJ2-2; the D gene is possibly TRBD1 (7 bases). V lost 5 bases and J 4 bases, leaving 20 bases between the germline ends. Germline CDR1 and CDR2: DFQATT and SNEGSKA (reference sequence). The CDR3 extends over 16 amino acids. CDR3 nucleotides: TGCAGTGCTGGAGGGGGCGCTTCGGCCGGCACCGGGGAGCTGTTTTTT. This translates into CSAGGGASAGTGELFF.

There are many counts of this clonotype. The chain carries TRBV2 and TRBJ2-7; D possibly uses TRBD1 or TRBD2 (5 bases each). This CDR3 is built from 14 residues. CDR1 and CDR2 from the germline V gene are SNHLY and FYNNEI. Deletions cut 8 bases from V and 6 bases from J, with 20 bases between. The CDR3 region is CASGSSGTGSEQYF. The CDR3 DNA reads as TGTGCCAGCGGATCCTCGGGGACGGGGTCCGAGCAGTACTTC.

The sample holds a few counts of this clonotype. CDR3 region: CASSVPQDFSPLHF. CDR3 DNA: TGTGCCAGCAGTGTTCCCCAAGATTTTTCACCCCTCCACTTT. This chain joins TRBV6-2 or TRBV6-3 and TRBJ1-6; D unresolved. V lost 5 bases to trimming and J lost 9 bases, with 14 bases between them. Germline V lookup: CDR1 MNHEY, CDR2 SVGEGT. The CDR3 is made up of 14 amino acids.

This clonotype was found many times. The chain recombines TRBV11-2 with TRBJ2-7, with TRBD2 matching over 12 bases. Germline lookup yields CDR1 SGHAT and CDR2 FQNNGV. The trim removed 4 bases at V and 0 bases at J, leaving 1 base unmatched. This CDR3 comprises 15 residues. The CDR3 sequence is CASSSTSGSSYEQYF. Written as DNA, the CDR3 is TGTGCCAGCAGCTCGACTAGCGGGAGCTCCTACGAGCAGTACTTC.

This clonotype has ten or more counts. This chain joins TRBV18 and TRBJ1-5; 9 positions match TRBD1. V was pared by 2 bases and J by 3 bases, with 2 bases of the junction left unmatched. CDR1 and CDR2 (germline): KGHSH, LQKENI. The CDR3 spans 15 residues. The CDR3 DNA is TGTGCCAGCTCACCAGGGACAGGGCTCAATCAGCCCCAGCATTTT. Its protein product is CASSPGTGLNQPQHF.

The J gene is TRBJ2-7, the V gene TRBV20-1, with no clear D. The germline V and J ends were trimmed by 6 bases and 4 bases, with 13 bases remaining between them. The CDR3 spans 12 residues. Germline loops: CDR1 DFQATT, CDR2 SNEGSKA (reference sequence). CDR3 amino acids: CSATGSQYEQYF. The CDR3, as DNA: TGCAGTGCAACCGGGTCCCAGTACGAGCAGTACTTC.

This clonotype was recorded many times. The V and J genes are TRBV20-1 and TRBJ2-1; D possibly matches TRBD1 or TRBD2 (5 bases each). Germline loops: CDR1 DFQATT, CDR2 SNEGSKA (reference sequence). CDR3 length: 13 residues. The CDR3 DNA is TGCATGATTCTCCGGGACCACAACAATGAGCAGTTCTTC. Its translation is CMILRDHNNEQFF.

At least ten counts were recorded for this clonotype. The chain joins TRBV7-8 to TRBJ2-3; 12 bases agree with TRBD2. V lost 3 bases, J lost 2 bases, and 18 bases stayed unmatched. CDR1 is SGHVS, CDR2 FQNEAQ, per germline. This CDR3 has 21 amino acids. The CDR3 DNA sequence: TGTGCCAGCAGCTTGGACAGGGGAGGACTAGCGGGAAAACCTGACACAGATACGCAGTATTTT. Its translation is CASSLDRGGLAGKPDTDTQYF. Looking up the rest from reference TRBV7-8 and TRBJ2-3 gives the full variable domain: GAGVSQSPRYKVAKRGQDVALRCDPISGHVSLFWYQQALGQGPEFLTYFQNEAQLDKSGLPSDRFFAERPEGSVSTLKIQRTQQEDSAVYLCASSLDRGGLAGKPDTDTQYFGPGTRLTVL.

The table lists this clonotype with many counts. The V call is TRBV6-5, the J call TRBJ1-2, with 11 bases identical to TRBD1. Unmatched junction bases numbered 12, after V lost 0 bases and J lost 6 bases. CDR1 MNHEY and CDR2 SVGAGI come from the germline V gene. The CDR3 contains 18 residues. The CDR3 nucleotides read TGTGCCAGCAGTTACTCGCGGGGATTTGGACAGGGGGCCGATGGCTACACCTTC. Amino acids: CASSYSRGFGQGADGYTF.

The table lists this clonotype with many counts. The chain is built from TRBV6-1 and TRBJ1-5, with D possibly being TRBD1 (6 bases). The germline V gene encodes CDR1 MNHNS and CDR2 SASEGT. V was cut by 3 bases and J by 3 bases, with 15 bases left in between. The length of the CDR3 is 16 residues. The CDR3 coding sequence is TGTGCCAGCAGTGAGATGGGACAATTTCCCAATCAGCCCCAGCATTTT. Translation: CASSEMGQFPNQPQHF.

This clonotype appeared many times. V is TRBV11-1 and J is TRBJ2-1; 9 nucleotides line up with TRBD1. The length of the CDR3 is 14 residues. Germline assignment: CDR1 SGHAT and CDR2 FQDESV (reference sequence). J was trimmed by 2 bases and V by 6 bases; bases with no gene match: 2. CDR3 sequence: CASRRQGAYNEQFF. The CDR3 region has the DNA TGTGCCAGCAGACGACAGGGGGCCTACAATGAGCAGTTCTTC.

In the case of this clonotype: A read error may explain this, as a much larger clone is one base away. The CDR3 coding sequence is TGTGCCAGCAGTTTAGCGGGGCCTAATGAAAACCTGTTTTTT. It encodes CASSLAGPNENLFF. V is TRBV12-3 or TRBV12-4 and J is TRBJ1-4; a weak D match, TRBD1 (5 bases). This CDR3 is built from 14 residues.

This clonotype was observed a few times. This chain connects TRBV6-5 to TRBJ2-1; 7 bases line up with TRBD2. The CDR3 runs 17 residues. CDR1 is MNHEY and CDR2 is SVGAGI in the germline V gene. The trim removed 2 bases at V and 3 bases at J, leaving 10 bases unmatched. CDR3 bases: TGTGCCAGCAGTTACAATATTGCGGGAGCGGTCTACAATGAGCAGTTCTTC. Its translation: CASSYNIAGAVYNEQFF.

This clonotype was detected a few times. The chain joins TRBV7-9 to TRBJ2-1; D is unresolved. Deletions cut 3 bases from V and 3 bases from J, with 18 bases between. This CDR3 is built from 17 residues. Looked up from germline, CDR1 is SEHNR and CDR2 is FQNEAQ (reference sequence). DNA of the CDR3: TGTGCCAGCAGCTTGTTTCCGTGGCGGTTTCTCTACAATGAGCAGTTCTTC. Residues: CASSLFPWRFLYNEQFF. Drawing the rest from reference TRBV7-9 and TRBJ2-1, the complete variable domain is DTGVSQNPRHKITKRGQNVTFRCDPISEHNRLYWYRQTLGQGPEFLTYFQNEAQLEKSRLLSDRFSAERPKGSFSTLEIQRTEQGDSAMYLCASSLFPWRFLYNEQFFGPGTRLTVL.